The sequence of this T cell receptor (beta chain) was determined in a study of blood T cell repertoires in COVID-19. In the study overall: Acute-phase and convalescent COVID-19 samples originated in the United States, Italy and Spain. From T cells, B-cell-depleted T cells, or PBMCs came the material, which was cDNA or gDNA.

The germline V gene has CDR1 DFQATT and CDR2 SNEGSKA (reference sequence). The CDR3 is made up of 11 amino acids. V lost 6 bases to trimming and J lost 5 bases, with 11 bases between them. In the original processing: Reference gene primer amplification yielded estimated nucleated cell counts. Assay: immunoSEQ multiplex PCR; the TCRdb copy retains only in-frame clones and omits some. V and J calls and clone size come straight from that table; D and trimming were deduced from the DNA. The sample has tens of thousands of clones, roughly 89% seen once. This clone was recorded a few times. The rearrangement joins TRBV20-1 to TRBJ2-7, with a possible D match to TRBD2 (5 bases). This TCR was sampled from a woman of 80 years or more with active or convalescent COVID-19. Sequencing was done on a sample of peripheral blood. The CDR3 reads CSATTRDEQYF. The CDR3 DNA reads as TGCAGTGCAACTACTAGGGACGAGCAGTACTTC.